A single T cell receptor beta chain is shown here with its context. Its antigen is undetermined. This sample stems from a study of CD8 T cells in ankylosing spondylitis. Whole-study findings and limits: A TCR beta motif of 7 to 9 highly homologous variants seemed to mark ankylosing spondylitis blood.

The V gene's germline CDR1 is MDHEN and CDR2 SYDVKM. The V end was cut by 6 bases, the J end by 2 bases, with 14 bases between. This CDR3 has 15 amino acids. TCRdb used MiXCR to reprocess the 5' RACE reads, holding one entry per CDR3 protein. This sample yields around 890,000 distinct CDR3 sequences, of which about 10% are seen a single time; just over 0.5% belongs to the top ten. The gene calls are TRBV28 and TRBJ1-5, with D unclear. The clonotype was recovered from a male donor with ankylosing spondylitis. Sequencing was done on a sample of blood, either unsorted or a sorted T cell fraction (not recorded which). The CDR3 coding sequence is TGTGCCAGCAGGTTCAGTCGGGGAGGCAATCAGCCCCAGCATTTT. Its protein is CASRFSRGGNQPQHF. The whole variable domain, remainder taken from reference TRBV28 and TRBJ1-5, is DVKVTQSSRYLVKRTGEKVFLECVQDMDHENMFWYRQDPGLGLRLIYFSYDVKMKEKGDIPEGYSVSREKKERFSLILESASTNQTSMYLCASRFSRGGNQPQHFGDGTRLSIL.